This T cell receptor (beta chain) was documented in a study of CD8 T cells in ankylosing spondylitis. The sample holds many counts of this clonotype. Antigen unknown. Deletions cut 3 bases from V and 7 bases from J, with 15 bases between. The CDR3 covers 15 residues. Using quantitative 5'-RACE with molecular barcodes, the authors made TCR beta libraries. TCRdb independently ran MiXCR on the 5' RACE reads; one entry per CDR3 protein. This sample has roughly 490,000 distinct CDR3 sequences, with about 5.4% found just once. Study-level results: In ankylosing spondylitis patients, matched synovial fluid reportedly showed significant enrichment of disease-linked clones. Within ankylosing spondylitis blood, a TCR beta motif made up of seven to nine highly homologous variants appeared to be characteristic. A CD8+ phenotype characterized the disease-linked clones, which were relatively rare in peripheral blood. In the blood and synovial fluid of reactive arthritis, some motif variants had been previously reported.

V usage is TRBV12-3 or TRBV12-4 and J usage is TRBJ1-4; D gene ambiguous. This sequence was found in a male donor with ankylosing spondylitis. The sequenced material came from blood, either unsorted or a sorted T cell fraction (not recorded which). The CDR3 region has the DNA TGTGCCAGCAGTTTGAGAGGGAATATCGGTGAAAAACTGTTTTTT. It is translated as CASSLRGNIGEKLFF.